This T cell receptor (beta chain) was recorded in a study of CXCR3-negative and CXCR3-positive naive CD8 T cells. Via 5' RACE with UMI labels, TRB cDNA libraries were prepared. Each CDR3 protein gets one entry in TCRdb, which reprocessed the 5' RACE reads and gives no DNA. The table for this sample gives about 8,000 distinct CDR3 sequences. A CD45RO-CCR7+CD27+CD95- phenotype identified naive CD8+ T cells. According to its frequency, this clonotype is medium-sized. CDR1 and CDR2 (germline): SGHVS, FQNEAQ. This CDR3 is 16 amino acids long. Sequenced input: naive CXCR3- CD8+ T cells from blood. Subset indicated: CD45RO-CCR7+CD27+CD95- naive CD8+ T cells lacking CXCR3 (TNR3-). This chain connects TRBV7-8 to TRBJ2-3; TCRdb outputs TRBD1, but without DNA this stays unchecked. The TCR was taken from a human donor in good health. Some clones in this sample may be carry-over from other donors' samples. The CDR3 sequence is CASSFLRDSIGDTQYF.